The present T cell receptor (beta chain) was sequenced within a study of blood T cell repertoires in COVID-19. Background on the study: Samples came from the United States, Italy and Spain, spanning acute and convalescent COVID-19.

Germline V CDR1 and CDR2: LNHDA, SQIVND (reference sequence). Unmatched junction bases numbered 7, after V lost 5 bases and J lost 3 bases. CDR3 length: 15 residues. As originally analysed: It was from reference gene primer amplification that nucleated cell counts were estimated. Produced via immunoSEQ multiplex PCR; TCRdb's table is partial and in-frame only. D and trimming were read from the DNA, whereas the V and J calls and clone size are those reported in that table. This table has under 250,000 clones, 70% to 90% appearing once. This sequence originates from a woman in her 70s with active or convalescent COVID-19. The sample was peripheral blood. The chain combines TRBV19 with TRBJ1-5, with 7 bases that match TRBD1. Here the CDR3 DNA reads TGTGCCAGTAGTCTCCGCGACAGGGCCAATCAGCCCCAGCATTTT. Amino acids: CASSLRDRANQPQHF.